The T cell receptor (beta chain) under discussion was sequenced for a study of blood T cells in healthy people across ages. Germline trimming cut 4 bases from V and 5 bases from J; bases unmatched to any gene: 4. The length of the CDR3 is 15 residues. CDR1 MGHDK and CDR2 SYGVNS come from the germline V gene. Isolation recovered at least 6.5 million PBMCs from every sample. A sample-barcoded 5' primer and a J-beta primer mix were used in a second PCR of roughly 6 to 12 cycles. TCRdb reprocessed the 5' RACE reads via MiXCR and lists one record per CDR3 protein. The sample records some 1.5 million distinct CDR3 sequences, approximately 30% being singletons. This clonotype showed up many times.

The V call is TRBV25-1, the J call TRBJ2-7; TRBD2 matches at 14 bases. This clonotype was obtained from a woman aged 25 to 39 in good health. The sample comprised blood. This CDR3 is CASSAPGLAGDEQYF. In DNA, the CDR3 is TGTGCCAGCAGTGCTCCGGGACTAGCGGGAGACGAGCAGTACTTC.